The clone carrying this TCR beta chain appeared many times. Its cognate antigen is unknown. The record originates from a study of Graves' ophthalmopathy and Graves' hyperthyroidism. The study recruited hyperthyroidism patients aged 18 to 65 who were newly diagnosed, under 2 months' duration. Study-wide results and caveats: In blood appeared most of the expanded thyroid clonotypes whose frequency exceeded 0.001.

For repertoire sequencing, the TCR beta CDR3 regions were amplified from RNA transcripts. Second-round multiplex PCR followed a first-round RT-PCR using HTBI primers. TCRdb re-called the multiplex PCR reads with MiXCR, one entry per CDR3 protein. The sample comprises over 500,000 distinct CDR3 sequences, approximately 22% of which are singletons, and more than 5.5% rests with the top ten. Sequencing used peripheral blood. The TCR originated in a woman between 18 and 30 years old with stable Graves' hyperthyroidism. Some clones in this sample may be carry-over from other donors' samples.

In DNA, the CDR3 is TGTGCCAGTAGCTGGGACACCGATCAGCCCCAGCATTTT. Its protein is CASSWDTDQPQHF. The chain combines TRBV19 with TRBJ1-5; maybe TRBD1 (6 bases). Trimming removed 6 bases from V and 5 bases from J, with 11 bases in between. The CDR3 contains 13 residues. Per the germline V gene, CDR1 is LNHDA and CDR2 is SQIVND (reference sequence).